A single TCR beta chain is shown here with its context. Around 90 million PBMCs per unsorted sample were used for genomic DNA. Unsorted PBMC replicate PCRs drew on roughly 320 ng DNA, representing some 30,000 T cell genomes. The repertoire was sequenced with immunoSEQ multiplex PCR; TCRdb's copy has only in-frame clones and lacks some. The data contain 400,000 to 500,000 clones, around 80% of them seen just once; the ten biggest clones take up 12%. The sample is drawn from a study of shared clonotypes between healthy human individuals. CDR3 length: 13 residues. Germline V gene lookup returns CDR1 SGHDN and CDR2 FVKESK. The V and J ends lost 7 bases and 6 bases respectively, with 15 bases between them.

The receptor was derived from a woman aged 40 to 50 in good health. Some clones in this sample may be carry-over from other donors' samples. The source material was PBMCs. The chain joins TRBV14 to TRBJ1-2; D perhaps matches TRBD1 (6 bases). Written as DNA, the CDR3 is TGTGCCAGCAACCCACTGGCAGGGGATGGCTACACCTTC. It codes for CASNPLAGDGYTF.